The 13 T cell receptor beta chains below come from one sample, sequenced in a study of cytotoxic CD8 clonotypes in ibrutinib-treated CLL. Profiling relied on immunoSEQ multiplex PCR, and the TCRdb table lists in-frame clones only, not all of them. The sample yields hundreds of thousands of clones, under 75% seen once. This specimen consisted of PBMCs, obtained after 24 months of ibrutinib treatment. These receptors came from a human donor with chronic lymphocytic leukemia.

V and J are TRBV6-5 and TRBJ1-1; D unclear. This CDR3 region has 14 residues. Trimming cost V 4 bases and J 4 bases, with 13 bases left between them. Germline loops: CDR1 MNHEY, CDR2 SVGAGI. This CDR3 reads CASSSSVEGTEAFF. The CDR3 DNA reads TGTGCCAGCAGTTCCAGCGTCGAGGGCACTGAAGCTTTCTTT.

The CDR3 loop is CASGRGSRAAGPDTQYF. The CDR3 DNA reads as TGTGCCAGCGGAAGGGGCTCGCGGGCGGCCGGGCCAGATACGCAGTATTTT. V usage is TRBV9 and J usage is TRBJ2-3; D tentatively reads TRBD1 or TRBD2 (5 bases each). The CDR3 contains 17 residues. Deletions cut 7 bases from V and 4 bases from J, with 25 bases between. CDR1 is SGDLS and CDR2 is YYNGEE in the germline V gene.

For the CDR3, the DNA is TGTGCCAGCTCCCTCGGTGGCCATGAGCAGTTCTTC. Its translation is CASSLGGHEQFF. This chain links TRBV18 with TRBJ2-1; D is ambiguous. V was cut by 6 bases and J by 8 bases, with 11 bases left in between. The V gene's germline CDR1 is KGHSH and CDR2 LQKENI. The CDR3 consists of 12 residues.

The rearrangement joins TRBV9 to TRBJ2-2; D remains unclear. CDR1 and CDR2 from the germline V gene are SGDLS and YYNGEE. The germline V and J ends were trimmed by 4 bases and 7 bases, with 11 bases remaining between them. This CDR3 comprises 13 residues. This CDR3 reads CASSTDWGGELFF. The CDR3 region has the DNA TGTGCCAGCAGCACTGATTGGGGCGGGGAGCTGTTTTTT.

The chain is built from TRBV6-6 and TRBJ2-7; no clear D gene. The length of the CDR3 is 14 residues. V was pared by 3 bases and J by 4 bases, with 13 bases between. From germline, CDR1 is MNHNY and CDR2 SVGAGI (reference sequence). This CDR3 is CASSYPGLRYEQYF. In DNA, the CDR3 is TGTGCCAGCAGTTATCCCGGCCTCAGGTACGAGCAGTACTTC.

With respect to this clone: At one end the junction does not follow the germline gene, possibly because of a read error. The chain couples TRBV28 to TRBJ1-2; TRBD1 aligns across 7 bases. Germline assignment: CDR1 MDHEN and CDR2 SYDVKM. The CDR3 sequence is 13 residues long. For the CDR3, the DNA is TGTGCCAGCAGTTTAACAGGGGAGGATAGGCGGGCCTTC. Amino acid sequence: CASSLTGEDRRAF.

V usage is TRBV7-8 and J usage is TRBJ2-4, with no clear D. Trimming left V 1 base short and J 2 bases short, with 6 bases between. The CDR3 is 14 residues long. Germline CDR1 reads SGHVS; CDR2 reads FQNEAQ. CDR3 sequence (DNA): TGTGCCAGCAGCTTAGGGAGTCCCAAAAACATTCAGTACTTC. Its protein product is CASSLGSPKNIQYF.

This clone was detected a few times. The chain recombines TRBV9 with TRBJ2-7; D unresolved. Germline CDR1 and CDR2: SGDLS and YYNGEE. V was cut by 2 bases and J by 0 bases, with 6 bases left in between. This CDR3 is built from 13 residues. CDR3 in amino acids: CASSVADSYEQYF. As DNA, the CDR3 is TGTGCCAGCAGCGTGGCGGACTCCTACGAGCAGTACTTC.

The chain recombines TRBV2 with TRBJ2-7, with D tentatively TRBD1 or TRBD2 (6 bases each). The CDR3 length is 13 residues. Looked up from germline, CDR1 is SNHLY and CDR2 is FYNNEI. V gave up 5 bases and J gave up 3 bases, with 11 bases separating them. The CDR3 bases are TGTGCCAGCAGTATACAGGGACTCTACGAGCAGTACTTC. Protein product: CASSIQGLYEQYF.

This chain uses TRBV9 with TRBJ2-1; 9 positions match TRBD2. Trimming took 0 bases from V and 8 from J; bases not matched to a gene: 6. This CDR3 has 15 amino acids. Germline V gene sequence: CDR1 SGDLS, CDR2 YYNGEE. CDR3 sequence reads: CASSVVGGRAYEQFF. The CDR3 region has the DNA TGTGCCAGCAGCGTAGTCGGCGGGAGGGCCTATGAGCAGTTCTTC.

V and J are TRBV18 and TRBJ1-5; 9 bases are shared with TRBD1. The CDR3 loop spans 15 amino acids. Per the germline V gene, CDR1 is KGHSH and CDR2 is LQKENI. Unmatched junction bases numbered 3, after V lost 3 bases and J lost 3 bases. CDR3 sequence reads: CASSPGTGLNQPQHF. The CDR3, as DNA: TGTGCCAGCTCACCGGGGACAGGGCTCAATCAGCCCCAGCATTTT.

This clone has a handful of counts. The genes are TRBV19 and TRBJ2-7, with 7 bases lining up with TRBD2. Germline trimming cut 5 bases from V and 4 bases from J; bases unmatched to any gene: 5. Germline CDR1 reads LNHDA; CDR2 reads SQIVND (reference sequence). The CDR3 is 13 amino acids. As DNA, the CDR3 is TGTGCCAGTAGTCCCTATAGCGGGTACGAGCAGTACTTC. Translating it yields CASSPYSGYEQYF.

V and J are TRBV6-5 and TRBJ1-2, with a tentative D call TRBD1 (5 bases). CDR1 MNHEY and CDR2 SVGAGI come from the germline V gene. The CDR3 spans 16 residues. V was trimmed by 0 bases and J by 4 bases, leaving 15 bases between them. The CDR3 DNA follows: TGTGCCAGCAGTTACTCAGAGGCAGGGACGGGCTATGGCTACACCTTC. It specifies CASSYSEAGTGYGYTF.